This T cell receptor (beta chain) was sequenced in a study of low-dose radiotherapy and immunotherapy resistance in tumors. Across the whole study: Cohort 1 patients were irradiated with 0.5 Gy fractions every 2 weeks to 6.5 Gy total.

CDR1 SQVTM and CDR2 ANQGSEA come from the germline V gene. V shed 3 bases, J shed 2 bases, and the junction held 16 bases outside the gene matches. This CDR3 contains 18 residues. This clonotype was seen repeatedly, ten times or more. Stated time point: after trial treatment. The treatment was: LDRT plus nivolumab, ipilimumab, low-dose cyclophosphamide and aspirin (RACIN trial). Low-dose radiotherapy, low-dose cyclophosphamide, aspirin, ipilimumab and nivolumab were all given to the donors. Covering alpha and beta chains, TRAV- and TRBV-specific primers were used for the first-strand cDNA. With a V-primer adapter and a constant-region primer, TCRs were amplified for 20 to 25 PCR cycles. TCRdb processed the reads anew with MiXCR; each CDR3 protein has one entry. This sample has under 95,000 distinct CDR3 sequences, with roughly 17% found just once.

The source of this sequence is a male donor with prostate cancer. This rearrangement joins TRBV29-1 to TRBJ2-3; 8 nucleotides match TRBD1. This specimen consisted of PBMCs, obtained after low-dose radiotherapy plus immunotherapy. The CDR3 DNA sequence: TGCAGCGTTGACGCCGCCGATTCAACAGGGGGGAACACAGATACGCAGTATTTT. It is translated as CSVDAADSTGGNTDTQYF.